Below, 2 T cell receptor beta chains from the same sample are listed, as sequenced in a study of blood T cell repertoires in COVID-19. Repertoires were generated with immunoSEQ multiplex PCR, while TCRdb's copy carries only in-frame clones and drops some. The table has 300,000 to 450,000 clones, over 75% seen once. The source material was peripheral blood. The receptor set was obtained from a woman aged 25 to 39 with COVID-19, enrolled during active disease.

The V and J genes are TRBV18 and TRBJ2-1; D call uncertain. The germline V and J ends were trimmed by 3 bases and 0 bases, with 9 bases remaining between them. The germline V gene has CDR1 KGHSH and CDR2 LQKENI. The CDR3 is 15 residues long. The CDR3 loop is CASSPRLDSYNEQFF. The DNA for the CDR3 is TGTGCCAGCTCACCCAGGTTAGACTCCTACAATGAGCAGTTCTTC.

The rearrangement joins TRBV5-1 to TRBJ2-7; TRBD1 aligns across 9 bases. There are 14 residues in the CDR3. Germline CDR1 is SGHRS and CDR2 is YFSETQ. The J segment lost 6 bases and the V segment lost 3 bases, leaving 7 bases of the junction unmatched. The CDR3 is CASSSLRTGVEQYF. The CDR3 region has the DNA TGCGCCAGCAGCTCCCTACGGACAGGGGTCGAGCAGTACTTC.